The present T cell receptor (beta chain) was sequenced within a study of blood T cell repertoires in COVID-19. Overall study: PBMCs, B-cell-depleted T cells, or T cells provided the cDNA or gDNA that made up the material.

Trimming took 2 bases from V and 3 from J, leaving 10 bases between them. Germline V gene sequence: CDR1 SGHVS, CDR2 FNYEAQ. The CDR3 is 15 amino acids. TCRdb's copy holds only in-frame clones and misses some; the assay was immunoSEQ multiplex PCR. The sample shows 40,000 to 55,000 clones, roughly 83% of them seen only once. The sequence came from a man in his forties or fifties with active COVID-19. The sample taken for sequencing was peripheral blood. The V call is TRBV7-6, the J call TRBJ2-2; D not resolved. Written as DNA, the CDR3 is TGTGCCAGCAGCTTACGAGCAGGCTACACCGGGGAGCTGTTTTTT. Translation: CASSLRAGYTGELFF.